This entry features one TCR beta chain sequence. Original processing notes: Reference gene primer amplification in the assay estimated nucleated cell counts. Profiled with immunoSEQ multiplex PCR; TCRdb holds only in-frame clones, not every one. Clone size and the V and J calls come from that table; the DNA yielded D and trimming. The table shows over 150,000 clones, with around 73% occurring only once. In terms of age and location, participants ranged from roughly 18 to 95 years and lived in under 30 US areas. Participant-given clinical history determined each cohort assignment. Trimming stripped 8 bases from V and 0 bases from J, with 5 bases between. The germline V gene encodes CDR1 MNHEY and CDR2 SVGAGI. CDR3 length: 13 residues. The data belong to a study of blood T cell repertoires in COVID-19.

Sequences were obtained from PBMCs or T cells enriched from blood (not recorded which). The clonotype originates from a woman between 45 and 60 years old who had recovered from COVID-19. This chain uses TRBV6-5 with TRBJ1-6; D unresolved. The CDR3 sequence: CASGLSYNSPLHF. The CDR3 bases are TGTGCCAGCGGGCTCTCCTATAATTCACCCCTCCACTTT.